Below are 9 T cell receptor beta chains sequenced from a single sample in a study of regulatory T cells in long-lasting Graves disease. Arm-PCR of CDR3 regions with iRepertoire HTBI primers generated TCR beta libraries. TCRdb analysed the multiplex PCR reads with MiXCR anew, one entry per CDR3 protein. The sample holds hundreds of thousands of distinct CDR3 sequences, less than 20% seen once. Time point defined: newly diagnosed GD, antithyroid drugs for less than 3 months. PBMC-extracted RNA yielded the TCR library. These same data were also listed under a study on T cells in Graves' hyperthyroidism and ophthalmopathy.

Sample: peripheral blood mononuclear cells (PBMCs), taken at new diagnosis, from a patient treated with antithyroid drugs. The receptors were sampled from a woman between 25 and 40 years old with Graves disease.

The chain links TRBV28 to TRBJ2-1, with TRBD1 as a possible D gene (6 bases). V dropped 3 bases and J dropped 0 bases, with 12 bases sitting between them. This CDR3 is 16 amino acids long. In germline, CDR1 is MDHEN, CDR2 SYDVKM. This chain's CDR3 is CASSFVGASSYNEQFF. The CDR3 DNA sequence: TGTGCCAGCAGTTTCGTGGGGGCGAGCTCCTACAATGAGCAGTTCTTC. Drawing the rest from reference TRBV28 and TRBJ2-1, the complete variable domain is DVKVTQSSRYLVKRTGEKVFLECVQDMDHENMFWYRQDPGLGLRLIYFSYDVKMKEKGDIPEGYSVSREKKERFSLILESASTNQTSMYLCASSFVGASSYNEQFFGPGTRLTVL.

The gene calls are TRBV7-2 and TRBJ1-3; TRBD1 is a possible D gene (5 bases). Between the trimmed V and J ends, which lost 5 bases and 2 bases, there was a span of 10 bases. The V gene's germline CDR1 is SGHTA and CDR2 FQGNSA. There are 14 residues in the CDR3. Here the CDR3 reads CASSPGGTGNTIYF. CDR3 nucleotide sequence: TGTGCCAGCAGCCCCGGGGGTACTGGAAACACCATATATTTT.

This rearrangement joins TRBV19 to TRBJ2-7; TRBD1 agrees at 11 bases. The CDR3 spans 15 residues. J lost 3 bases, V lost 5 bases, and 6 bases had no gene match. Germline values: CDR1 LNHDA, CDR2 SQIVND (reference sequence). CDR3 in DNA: TGTGCCAGTAGTTCGTTGGGACAGGGGGACTACGAGCAGTACTTC. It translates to CASSSLGQGDYEQYF.

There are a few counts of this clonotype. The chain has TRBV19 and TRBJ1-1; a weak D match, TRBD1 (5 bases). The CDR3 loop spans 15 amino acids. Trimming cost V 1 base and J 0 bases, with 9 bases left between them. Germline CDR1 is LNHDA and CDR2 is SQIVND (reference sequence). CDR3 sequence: CASSIGGLLNTEAFF. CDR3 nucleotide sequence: TGTGCCAGTAGTATAGGGGGCCTTTTGAACACTGAAGCTTTCTTT.

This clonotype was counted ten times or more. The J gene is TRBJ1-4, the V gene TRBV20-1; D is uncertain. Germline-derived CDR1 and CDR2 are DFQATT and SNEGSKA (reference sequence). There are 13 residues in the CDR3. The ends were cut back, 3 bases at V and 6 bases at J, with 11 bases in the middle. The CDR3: CSARPPGYEKLFF. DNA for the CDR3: TGCAGTGCTAGGCCCCCGGGGTATGAAAAACTGTTTTTT.

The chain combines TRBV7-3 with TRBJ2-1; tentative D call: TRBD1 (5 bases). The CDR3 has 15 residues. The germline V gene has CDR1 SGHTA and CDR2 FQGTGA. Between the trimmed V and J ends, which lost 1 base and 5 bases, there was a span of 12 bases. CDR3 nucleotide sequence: TGTGCCAGCAGCTTAATCGGCAGGGTTAACAATGAGCAGTTCTTC. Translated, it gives CASSLIGRVNNEQFF. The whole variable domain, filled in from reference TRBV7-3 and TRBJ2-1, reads GAGVSQTPSNKVTEKGKYVELRCDPISGHTALYWYRQSLGQGPEFLIYFQGTGAADDSGLPNDRFFAVRPEGSVSTLKIQRTERGDSAVYLCASSLIGRVNNEQFFGPGTRLTVL.

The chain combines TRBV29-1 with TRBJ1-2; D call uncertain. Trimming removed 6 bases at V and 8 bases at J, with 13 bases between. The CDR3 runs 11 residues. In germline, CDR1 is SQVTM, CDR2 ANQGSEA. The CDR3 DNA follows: TGCAGCGTGGCTTGGTCCGGGGGCTACACCTTC. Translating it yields CSVAWSGGYTF.

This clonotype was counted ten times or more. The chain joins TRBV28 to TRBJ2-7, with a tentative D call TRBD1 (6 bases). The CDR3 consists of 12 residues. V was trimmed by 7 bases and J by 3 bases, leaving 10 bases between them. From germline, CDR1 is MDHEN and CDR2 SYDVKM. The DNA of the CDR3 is TGTGCCAGCACCACAGGGTTCTACGAGCAGTACTTC. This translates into CASTTGFYEQYF.

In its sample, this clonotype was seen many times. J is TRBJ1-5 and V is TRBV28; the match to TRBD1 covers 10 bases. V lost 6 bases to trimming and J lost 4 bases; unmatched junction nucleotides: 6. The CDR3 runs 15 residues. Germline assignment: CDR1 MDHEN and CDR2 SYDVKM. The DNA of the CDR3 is TGTGCCAGCAGCTTAGGGGGACAGGGGAATCAGCCCCAGCATTTT. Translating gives CASSLGGQGNQPQHF.